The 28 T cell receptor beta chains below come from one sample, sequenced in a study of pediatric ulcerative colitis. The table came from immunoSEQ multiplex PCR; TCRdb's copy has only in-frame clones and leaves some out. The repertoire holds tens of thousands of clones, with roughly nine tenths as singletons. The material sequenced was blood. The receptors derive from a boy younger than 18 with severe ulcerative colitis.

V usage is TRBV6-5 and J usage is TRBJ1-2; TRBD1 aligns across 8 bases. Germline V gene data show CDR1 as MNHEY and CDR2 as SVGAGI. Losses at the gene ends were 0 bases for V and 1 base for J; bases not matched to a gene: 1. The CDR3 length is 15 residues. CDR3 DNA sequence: TGTGCCAGCAGTTACTCGGGACAGGATAACTATGGCTACACCTTC. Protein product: CASSYSGQDNYGYTF.

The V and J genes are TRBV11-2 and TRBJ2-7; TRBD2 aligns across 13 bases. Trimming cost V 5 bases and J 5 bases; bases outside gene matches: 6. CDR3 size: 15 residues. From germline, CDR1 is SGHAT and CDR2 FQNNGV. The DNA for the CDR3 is TGTGCCAGCAGCCTCCCCGGACTAGCGGGAGACGAGCAGTACTTC. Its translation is CASSLPGLAGDEQYF.

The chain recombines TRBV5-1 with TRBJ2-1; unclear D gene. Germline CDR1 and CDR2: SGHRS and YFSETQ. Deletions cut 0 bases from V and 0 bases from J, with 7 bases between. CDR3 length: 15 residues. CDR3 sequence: CASSLEGSSYNEQFF. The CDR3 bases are TGCGCCAGCAGCTTGGAGGGATCCTCCTACAATGAGCAGTTCTTC.

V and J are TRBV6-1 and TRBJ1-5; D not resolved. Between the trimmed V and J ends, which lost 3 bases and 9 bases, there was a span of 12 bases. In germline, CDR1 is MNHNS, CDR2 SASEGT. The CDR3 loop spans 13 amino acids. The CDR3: CASSEVREAPQHF. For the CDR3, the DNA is TGTGCCAGCAGTGAGGTTCGGGAGGCGCCCCAGCATTTT.

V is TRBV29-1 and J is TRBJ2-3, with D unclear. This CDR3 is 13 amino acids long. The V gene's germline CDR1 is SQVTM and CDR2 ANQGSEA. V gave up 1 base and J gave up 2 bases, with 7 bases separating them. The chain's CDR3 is CSVEGRYTDTQYF. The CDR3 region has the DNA TGCAGCGTTGAAGGCCGCTACACAGATACGCAGTATTTT.

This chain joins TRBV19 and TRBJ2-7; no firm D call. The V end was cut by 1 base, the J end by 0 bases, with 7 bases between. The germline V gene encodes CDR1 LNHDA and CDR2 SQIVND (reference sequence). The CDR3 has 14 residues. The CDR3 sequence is CASSIVGNSYEQYF. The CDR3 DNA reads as TGTGCCAGTAGTATAGTAGGTAACTCCTACGAGCAGTACTTC.

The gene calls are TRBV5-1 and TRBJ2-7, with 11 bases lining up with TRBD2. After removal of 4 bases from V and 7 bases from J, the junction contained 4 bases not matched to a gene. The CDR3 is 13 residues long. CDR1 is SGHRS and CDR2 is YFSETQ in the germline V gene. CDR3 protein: CASSGLAGWEQYF. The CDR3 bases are TGCGCCAGCAGCGGACTAGCGGGTTGGGAGCAGTACTTC. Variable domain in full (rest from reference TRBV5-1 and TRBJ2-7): KAGVTQTPRYLIKTRGQQVTLSCSPISGHRSVSWYQQTPGQGLQFLFEYFSETQRNKGNFPGRFSGRQFSNSRSEMNVSTLELGDSALYLCASSGLAGWEQYFGPGTRLTVT.

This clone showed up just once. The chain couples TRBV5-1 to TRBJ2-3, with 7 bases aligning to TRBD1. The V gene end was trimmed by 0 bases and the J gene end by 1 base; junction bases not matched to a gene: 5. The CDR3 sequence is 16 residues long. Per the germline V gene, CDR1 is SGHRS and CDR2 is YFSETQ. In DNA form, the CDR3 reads TGCGCCAGCAGCTTGGGGAACGGACAGGGCACAGATACGCAGTATTTT. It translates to CASSLGNGQGTDTQYF.

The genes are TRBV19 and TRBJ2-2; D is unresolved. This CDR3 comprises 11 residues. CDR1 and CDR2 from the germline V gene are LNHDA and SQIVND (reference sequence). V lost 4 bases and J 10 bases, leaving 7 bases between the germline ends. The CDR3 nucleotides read TGTGCCAGTAGTACTGAAATGGAGCTGTTTTTT. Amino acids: CASSTEMELFF.

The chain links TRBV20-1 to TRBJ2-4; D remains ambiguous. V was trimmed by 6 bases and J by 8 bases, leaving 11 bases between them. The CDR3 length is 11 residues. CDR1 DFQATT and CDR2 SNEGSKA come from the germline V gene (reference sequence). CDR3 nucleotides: TGCAGTGCGTTTCCTAGGGACATTCAGTACTTC. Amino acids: CSAFPRDIQYF.

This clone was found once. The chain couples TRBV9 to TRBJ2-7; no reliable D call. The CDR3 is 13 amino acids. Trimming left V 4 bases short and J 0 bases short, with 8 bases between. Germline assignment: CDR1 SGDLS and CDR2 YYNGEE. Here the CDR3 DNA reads TGTGCCAGCAGCAAAACGAGCTCCTACGAGCAGTACTTC. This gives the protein CASSKTSSYEQYF.

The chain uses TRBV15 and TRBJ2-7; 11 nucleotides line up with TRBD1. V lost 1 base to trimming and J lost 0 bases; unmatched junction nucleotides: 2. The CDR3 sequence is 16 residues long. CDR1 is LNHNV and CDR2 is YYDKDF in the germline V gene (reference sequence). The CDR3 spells CATSRGGTGGSYEQYF. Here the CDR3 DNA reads TGTGCCACCAGCAGAGGCGGGACAGGGGGCTCCTACGAGCAGTACTTC.

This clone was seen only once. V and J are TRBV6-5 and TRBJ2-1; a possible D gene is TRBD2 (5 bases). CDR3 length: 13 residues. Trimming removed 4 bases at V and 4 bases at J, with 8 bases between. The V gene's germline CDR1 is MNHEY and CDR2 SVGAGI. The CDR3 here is CASSLARYNEQFF. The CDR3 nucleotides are TGTGCCAGCAGTTTAGCGCGGTACAATGAGCAGTTCTTC.

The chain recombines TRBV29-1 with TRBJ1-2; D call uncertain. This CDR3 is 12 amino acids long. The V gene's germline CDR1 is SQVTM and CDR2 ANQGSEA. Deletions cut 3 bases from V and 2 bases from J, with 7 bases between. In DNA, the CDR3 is TGCAGCGTTGAGGATTACAACTATGGCTACACCTTC. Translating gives CSVEDYNYGYTF.

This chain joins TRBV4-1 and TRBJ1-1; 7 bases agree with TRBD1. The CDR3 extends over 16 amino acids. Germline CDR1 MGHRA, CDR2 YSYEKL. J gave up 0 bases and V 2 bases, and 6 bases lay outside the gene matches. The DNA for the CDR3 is TGCGCCAGCAGCCAAACTCCGGGACAGATGAACACTGAAGCTTTCTTT. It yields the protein CASSQTPGQMNTEAFF.

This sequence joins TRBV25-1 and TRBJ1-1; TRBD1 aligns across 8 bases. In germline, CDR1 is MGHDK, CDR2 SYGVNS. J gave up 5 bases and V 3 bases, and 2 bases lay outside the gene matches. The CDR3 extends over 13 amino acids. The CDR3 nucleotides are TGTGCCAGCAGTGACAGGGGGCGGACTGAAGCTTTCTTT. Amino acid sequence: CASSDRGRTEAFF.

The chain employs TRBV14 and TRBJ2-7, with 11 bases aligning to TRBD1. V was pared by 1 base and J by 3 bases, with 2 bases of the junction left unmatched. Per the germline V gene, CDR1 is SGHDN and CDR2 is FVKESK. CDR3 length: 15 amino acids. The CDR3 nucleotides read TGTGCCAGCAGCCAAGGGACAGGGGGCATCTACGAGCAGTACTTC. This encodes CASSQGTGGIYEQYF.

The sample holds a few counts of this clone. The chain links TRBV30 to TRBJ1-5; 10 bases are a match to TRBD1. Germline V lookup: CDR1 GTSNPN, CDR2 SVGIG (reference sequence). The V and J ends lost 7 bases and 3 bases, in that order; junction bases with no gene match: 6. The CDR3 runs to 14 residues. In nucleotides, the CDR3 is TGTGCCTCCCAGGACAGGGGGTTCAATCAGCCCCAGCATTTT. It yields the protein CASQDRGFNQPQHF.

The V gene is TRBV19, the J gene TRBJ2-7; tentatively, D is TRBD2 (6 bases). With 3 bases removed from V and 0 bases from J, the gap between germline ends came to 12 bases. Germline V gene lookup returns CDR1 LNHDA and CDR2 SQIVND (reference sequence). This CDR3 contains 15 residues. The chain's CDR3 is CASSIGGVNSYEQYF. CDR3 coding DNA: TGTGCCAGTAGTATCGGAGGGGTTAACTCCTACGAGCAGTACTTC.

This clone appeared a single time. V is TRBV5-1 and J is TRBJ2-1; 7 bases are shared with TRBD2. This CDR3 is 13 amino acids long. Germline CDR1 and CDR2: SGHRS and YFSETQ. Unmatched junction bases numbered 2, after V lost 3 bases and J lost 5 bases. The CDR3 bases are TGCGCCAGCAGCTGGGGAGGGGACAATGAGCAGTTCTTC. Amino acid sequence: CASSWGGDNEQFF.

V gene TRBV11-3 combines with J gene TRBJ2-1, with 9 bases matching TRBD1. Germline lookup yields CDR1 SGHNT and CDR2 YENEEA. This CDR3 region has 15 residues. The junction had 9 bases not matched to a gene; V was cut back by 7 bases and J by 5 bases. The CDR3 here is CASMARDRVDNEQFF. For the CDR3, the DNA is TGTGCCAGCATGGCCCGGGACAGGGTCGACAATGAGCAGTTCTTC.

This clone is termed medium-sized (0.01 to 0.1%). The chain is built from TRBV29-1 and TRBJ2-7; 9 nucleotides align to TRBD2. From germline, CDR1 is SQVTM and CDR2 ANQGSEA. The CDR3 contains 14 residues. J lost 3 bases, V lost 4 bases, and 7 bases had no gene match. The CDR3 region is CSVAAGGRFYEQYF. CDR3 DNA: TGCAGCGTTGCGGCGGGAGGGCGATTCTACGAGCAGTACTTC.

CDR3 nucleotides: TGTGCCAGCAGTGTGTCTAAGGTTGAGCGGGAAACTTTCAGGGAGCAGTTCTTC. Its protein is CASSVSKVERETFREQFF. This chain uses TRBV25-1 with TRBJ2-1, with TRBD2 matching over 7 bases. After removal of 4 bases from V and 10 bases from J, the junction contained 22 bases not matched to a gene. The length of the CDR3 is 18 residues. Per the germline V gene, CDR1 is MGHDK and CDR2 is SYGVNS.

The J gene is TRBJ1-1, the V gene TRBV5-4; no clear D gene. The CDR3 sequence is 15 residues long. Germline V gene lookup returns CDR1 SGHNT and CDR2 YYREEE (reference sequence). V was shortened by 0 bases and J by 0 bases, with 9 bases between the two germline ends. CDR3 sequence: CASSLAEFMNTEAFF. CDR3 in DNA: TGTGCCAGCAGCTTGGCCGAGTTCATGAACACTGAAGCTTTCTTT.

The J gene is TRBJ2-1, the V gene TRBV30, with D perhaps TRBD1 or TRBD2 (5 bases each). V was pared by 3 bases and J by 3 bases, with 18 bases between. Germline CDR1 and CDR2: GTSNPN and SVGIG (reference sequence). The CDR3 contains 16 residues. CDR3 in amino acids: CAWSLAWGSFYNEQFF. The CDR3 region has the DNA TGTGCCTGGAGCCTAGCCTGGGGGTCCTTCTACAATGAGCAGTTCTTC.

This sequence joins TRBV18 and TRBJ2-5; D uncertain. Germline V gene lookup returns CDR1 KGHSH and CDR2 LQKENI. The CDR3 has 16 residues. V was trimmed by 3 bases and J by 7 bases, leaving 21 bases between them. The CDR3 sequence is CASSPPGVAAWGTQYF. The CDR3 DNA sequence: TGTGCCAGCTCACCCCCGGGTGTAGCCGCTTGGGGGACCCAGTACTTC.

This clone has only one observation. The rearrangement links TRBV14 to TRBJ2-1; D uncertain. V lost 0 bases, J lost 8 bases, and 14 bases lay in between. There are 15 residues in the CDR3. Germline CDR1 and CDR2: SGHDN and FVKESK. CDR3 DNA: TGTGCCAGCAGCCAAGATCGCACAAACCAGGATGAGCAGTTCTTC. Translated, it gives CASSQDRTNQDEQFF.

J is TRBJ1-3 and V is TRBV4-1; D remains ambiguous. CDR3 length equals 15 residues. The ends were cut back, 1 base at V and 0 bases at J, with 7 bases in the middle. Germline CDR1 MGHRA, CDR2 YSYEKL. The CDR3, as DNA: TGCGCCAGCAGCCAAGGTCCGAGCTCTGGAAACACCATATATTTT. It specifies CASSQGPSSGNTIYF.